These 22 T cell receptor beta chains were all obtained from the same sample, sequenced in a study of ipilimumab plus nivolumab after autologous stem cell transplantation. Profiled with immunoSEQ multiplex PCR; TCRdb holds only in-frame clones, not every one. This repertoire shows about 13,000 clones, 60% to 75% found once; its top ten account for 17%. The sample consisted of PBMCs, taken in a trial of ipilimumab plus nivolumab as post-transplant consolidation. Every receptor here comes from a male donor with diffuse large B-cell lymphoma.

The genes are TRBV27 and TRBJ1-1; TRBD1 aligns across 10 bases. From germline, CDR1 is MNHEY and CDR2 SMNVEV (reference sequence). CDR3 length: 14 amino acids. Losses at the gene ends were 3 bases for V and 4 bases for J; bases not matched to a gene: 2. The CDR3 DNA sequence: TGTGCCAGCAGTTTGGGACAGGGGTTCACTGAAGCTTTCTTT. Translation gives CASSLGQGFTEAFF.

CDR3 protein: CASSLTAFQETQYF. CDR3 coding DNA: TGTGCCAGCAGCCTGACAGCTTTTCAAGAGACCCAGTACTTC. The J gene is TRBJ2-5, the V gene TRBV5-4, with D maybe TRBD1 (5 bases). CDR1 and CDR2 (germline): SGHNT, YYREEE (reference sequence). This CDR3 is 14 amino acids long. Trimming removed 4 bases at V and 2 bases at J, with 12 bases between.

On this clone: An end of the junction differs from the germline gene, which may be a read error. This sample also contains other DNA sequences that code for the same CDR3. The CDR3 region is CASSTGLPRTYEQYF. In DNA, the CDR3 is TGTGCCAGCAGCACGGGACTACCCAGGACCTACGAGCAGTATTTC. V gene TRBV7-9 combines with J gene TRBJ2-7; 7 bases match TRBD2. The CDR3 is made up of 15 amino acids. Germline lookup yields CDR1 SEHNR and CDR2 FQNEAQ (reference sequence).

The chain employs TRBV7-9 and TRBJ1-2; TRBD1 agrees at 7 bases. V trimming: 4 bases; J trimming: 0 bases; junction bases outside the gene matches: 8. The CDR3 has 16 residues. Germline V gene data show CDR1 as SEHNR and CDR2 as FQNEAQ (reference sequence). The CDR3 nucleotides are TGTGCCAGCAGCTCCTGGACAGGACTAGCTAACTATGGCTACACCTTC. It codes for CASSSWTGLANYGYTF.

The chain couples TRBV28 to TRBJ1-1; D unclear. Per the germline V gene, CDR1 is MDHEN and CDR2 is SYDVKM. This CDR3 has 11 amino acids. Trimming cost V 6 bases and J 3 bases, with 5 bases left between them. The CDR3 is CASRDYTEAFF. DNA for the CDR3: TGTGCCAGCAGGGACTACACTGAAGCTTTCTTT.

The V gene is TRBV18, the J gene TRBJ2-7; 8 bases match TRBD2. CDR3 size: 16 residues. Germline trimming cut 2 bases from V and 0 bases from J; bases unmatched to any gene: 6. Germline V gene data show CDR1 as KGHSH and CDR2 as LQKENI. The CDR3 nucleotides are TGTGCCAGCTCACCATCCCAGCGGGGGAGCTCCTACGAGCAGTACTTC. Amino acid sequence: CASSPSQRGSSYEQYF.

This clone was picked up a small number of times. The chain carries TRBV7-8 and TRBJ2-3; D gene uncertain. V lost 3 bases, J lost 0 bases, and 7 bases lay in between. Germline V lookup: CDR1 SGHVS, CDR2 FQNEAQ. The CDR3 has 14 amino acids. The CDR3 region has the DNA TGTGCCAGCAGCTTTTCCACTAGCACAGATACGCAGTATTTT. This encodes CASSFSTSTDTQYF.

This clone was counted only a few times. The rearrangement uses TRBV27 and TRBJ2-2; TRBD2 matches at 10 bases. The ends lost 6 bases at V and 0 bases at J; junction bases unmatched: 7. Germline CDR1 MNHEY, CDR2 SMNVEV (reference sequence). This CDR3 has 17 residues. CDR3 residues: CASSQALAGANTGELFF. CDR3 nucleotide sequence: TGTGCCAGCAGCCAAGCCCTAGCGGGGGCGAACACCGGGGAGCTGTTTTTT.

A single count supports this clone. The V and J genes are TRBV21-1 and TRBJ2-5; the table's D gene call, TRBD2, was not cross checked with the DNA. The J call could be wrong; TRBJ2-7 is a better fit for the DNA end. TRBV21-1 is labeled a pseudogene. The CDR3 runs to 19 residues. CDR3 region: CASSKVIPFRRGSSYEQYF. The CDR3 DNA is TGTGCCAGCAGCAAAGTGATACCTTTCCGGCGGGGTTCCTCCTACGAGCAGTACTTC.

This clone was recorded once. The CDR3 is CASSMTGAGNTEAFF. DNA for the CDR3: TGTGCCAGTAGTATGACGGGGGCGGGGAACACTGAAGCTTTCTTT. V usage is TRBV19 and J usage is TRBJ1-1; the D gene is possibly TRBD1 (6 bases). V was shortened by 3 bases and J by 1 base, with 12 bases between the two germline ends. The V gene's germline CDR1 is LNHDA and CDR2 SQIVND (reference sequence). This CDR3 contains 15 residues.

The chain joins TRBV7-9 to TRBJ2-7; 7 bases map to TRBD2. Germline CDR1 and CDR2: SEHNR and FQNEAQ (reference sequence). Unmatched junction bases numbered 9, after V lost 5 bases and J lost 5 bases. This CDR3 spans 14 amino acids. The CDR3 protein is CASSTRDYGHEQYF. CDR3 bases: TGTGCCAGCAGCACCCGGGACTATGGACACGAGCAGTACTTC.

This clone was picked up a small number of times. In DNA form, the CDR3 reads TGCGCCAGCAGCCAGCAGCGGGGGGACTACAATGAGCAGTTCTTC. As protein: CASSQQRGDYNEQFF. V gene TRBV5-1 combines with J gene TRBJ2-1, with 9 bases aligning to TRBD2. Per germline, CDR1 SGHRS and CDR2 YFSETQ. This CDR3 contains 15 residues. V shed 4 bases, J shed 3 bases, and the junction held 5 bases outside the gene matches. The whole variable domain, filled in from reference TRBV5-1 and TRBJ2-1, reads KAGVTQTPRYLIKTRGQQVTLSCSPISGHRSVSWYQQTPGQGLQFLFEYFSETQRNKGNFPGRFSGRQFSNSRSEMNVSTLELGDSALYLCASSQQRGDYNEQFFGPGTRLTVL.

The chain joins TRBV7-9 to TRBJ1-3; D remains unclear. The CDR3 has 15 residues. V shed 5 bases and J shed 0 bases, with 11 bases lying between them. CDR1 is SEHNR, CDR2 FQNEAQ, per germline (reference sequence). The CDR3 is CASSPTGLSGNTIYF. The DNA for the CDR3 is TGTGCCAGCAGCCCGACGGGCCTCTCTGGAAACACCATATATTTT.

J is TRBJ2-7 and V is TRBV5-1; 14 bases fit TRBD2. Trimming at V came to 2 bases and at J to 2 bases, leaving 3 bases not matched to a gene. Looked up from germline, CDR1 is SGHRS and CDR2 is YFSETQ. The CDR3 length is 16 residues. CDR3 sequence reads: CASSLMGLAGAYEQYF. CDR3 nucleotide sequence: TGCGCCAGCAGCTTAATGGGACTAGCGGGAGCCTACGAGCAGTACTTC.

The V call is TRBV5-6, the J call TRBJ1-1; D is undetermined. V dropped 7 bases and J dropped 5 bases, with 9 bases sitting between them. Germline V gives CDR1 SGHDT, CDR2 YYEEEE. The CDR3 sequence is 11 residues long. CDR3 sequence (DNA): TGTGCCAGCGCCGGGCCAACTGAAGCTTTCTTT. This sequence encodes CASAGPTEAFF.

V is TRBV4-1 and J is TRBJ1-3; 10 positions agree with TRBD1. The CDR3 covers 15 residues. Germline trimming cut 3 bases from V and 4 bases from J; bases unmatched to any gene: 3. Germline V CDR1 and CDR2: MGHRA, YSYEKL. In DNA form, the CDR3 reads TGCGCCAGCAGCCAGGGACAGGGGACAGGAAACACCATATATTTT. Protein sequence: CASSQGQGTGNTIYF.

This chain uses TRBV19 with TRBJ2-1; TRBD2 might be the D (5 bases). Germline V gene lookup returns CDR1 LNHDA and CDR2 SQIVND (reference sequence). The V end lost 5 bases, the J end lost 12 bases, and 14 bases lay between the germline ends. CDR3 size: 12 residues. CDR3 residues: CASSPKGAWQFF. The CDR3 nucleotides are TGTGCCAGTAGTCCCAAGGGAGCATGGCAGTTCTTC.

V and J are TRBV19 and TRBJ1-1, with D maybe TRBD1 (5 bases). Per the germline V gene, CDR1 is LNHDA and CDR2 is SQIVND (reference sequence). Trimming left V 5 bases short and J 5 bases short, with 18 bases between. This CDR3 contains 15 residues. CDR3 sequence reads: CASSFRGQAGTEAFF. The CDR3 nucleotides are TGTGCCAGTAGTTTCCGGGGCCAGGCGGGAACTGAAGCTTTCTTT.

V is TRBV7-8 and J is TRBJ2-7; maybe TRBD2 (5 bases). This CDR3 region has 15 residues. Germline V CDR1 and CDR2: SGHVS, FQNEAQ. Trimming took off 5 bases at V and 0 bases at J, with 14 bases between the two ends. DNA of the CDR3: TGTGCCAGCAGCCCCCGATTGGGGAGCTCCTACGAGCAGTACTTC. It translates to CASSPRLGSSYEQYF.

The rearrangement joins TRBV29-1 to TRBJ2-1, with D uncertain. The germline V gene encodes CDR1 SQVTM and CDR2 ANQGSEA. CDR3 length: 13 amino acids. V lost 7 bases and J 13 bases, leaving 23 bases between the germline ends. In DNA, the CDR3 is TGCAGCGAAAACCGAGTAAACAGTCTTGAACAGTTCTTC. Residues: CSENRVNSLEQFF.

The V call is TRBV9, the J call TRBJ2-2; D possibly matches TRBD1 or TRBD2 (6 bases each). The CDR3 runs 15 residues. Trimming removed 0 bases from V and 5 bases from J, with 11 bases in between. Per germline, CDR1 SGDLS and CDR2 YYNGEE. In nucleotides, the CDR3 is TGTGCCAGCAGCGTAGACGGGGGCGGGACCGGGGAGCTGTTTTTT. This encodes CASSVDGGGTGELFF.

The V call is TRBV4-2, the J call TRBJ2-1; TRBD2 matches 9 bases. Unmatched junction bases numbered 12, after V lost 5 bases and J lost 7 bases. Germline V gives CDR1 LGHNA, CDR2 YNFKEQ. The CDR3 is 16 residues long. CDR3: CASSALLGGRANEQFF. Written as DNA, the CDR3 is TGTGCCAGCAGCGCCCTACTGGGCGGGAGGGCGAATGAGCAGTTCTTC.